This TCR beta chain was identified during a study of blood T cell repertoires in COVID-19. Study as a whole: Donors in the United States, Italy and Spain gave samples during acute or convalescent COVID-19. T cells, B-cell-depleted T cells, or PBMCs provided the cDNA or gDNA that served as material.

Repertoires were generated with immunoSEQ multiplex PCR, while TCRdb's copy carries only in-frame clones and drops some. The sample gives 300,000 to 450,000 clones, around 87% of which show up once; 1% to 1.5% is in the top ten. Cohort 3 donors were reported recovered after two negative PCRs, clearance, or symptom resolution. Specimen: PBMCs or T cells enriched from blood (not recorded which). This TCR derives from a man aged 30 to 39 who had recovered from COVID-19.

CDR3 region: CASSLQAGPYYGYTF. The DNA for the CDR3 is TGTGCCAGCAGCTTACAGGCAGGGCCCTACTATGGCTACACCTTC. V gene TRBV7-2 combines with J gene TRBJ1-2; D is perhaps TRBD1 (5 bases). The CDR3 extends over 15 amino acids. Between the trimmed V and J ends, which lost 2 bases and 3 bases, there was a span of 13 bases. Germline values: CDR1 SGHTA, CDR2 FQGNSA.